This T cell receptor beta chain was recorded in a study of CD8+ T cells in alopecia areata. Study background: Treated patients were given 5 to 10 mg oral tofacitinib twice daily. Percent of scalp involved defined treated patients' severity scores.

CDR3 length equals 13 residues. The V gene lost 4 bases and the J gene lost 4 bases, with 10 bases spanning the gap. Per the germline V gene, CDR1 is SGHRS and CDR2 is YFSETQ. For this clone: What it recognizes is unknown.

Study-level points and caveats: The treated group had a single nonresponder, limiting CD8+ expansion-response conclusions.

Stated treatment: oral pan-JAK inhibitor, 5-10 mg twice daily. The investigators collected lesional scalp punch biopsies and peripheral blood from alopecia areata patients. Isolated RNA was reverse transcribed into cDNA used as the sequencing template. Data came from immunoSEQ multiplex PCR; TCRdb stores just in-frame clones and leaves some out. The data hold about 200,000 clones, with 35% to 40% observed a single time. J is TRBJ2-3 and V is TRBV5-1; tentatively, D is TRBD2 (6 bases). The starting material was CD4+ T cells sorted from blood, obtained at approximately week 31, from a patient treated with tofacitinib. This sequence originates from a human donor with alopecia areata. The CDR3 coding sequence is TGCGCCAGCAGCCCTTGGGGGGCAGATACGCAGTATTTT. This sequence encodes CASSPWGADTQYF.